These 9 T cell receptor beta chains came from one sample sequenced in a study of T cell repertoires in cytomegalovirus infection. TCRdb recomputed calls from the reads with MiXCR, one row per CDR3 protein. The data show a few hundred thousand distinct CDR3 sequences, 15% to 20% seen once. The material sequenced was CD8+ T cells from PBMCs. All receptors derive from a human donor in good health (CMV status not recorded). Some clones in this sample may be carry-over from other donors' samples.

This sequence joins TRBV20-1 and TRBJ2-5; 7 nucleotides match TRBD1. With 6 bases clipped from V and 1 base from J, the junction kept 8 bases outside the gene matches. The germline CDR1 and CDR2 sequences are DFQATT and SNEGSKA (reference sequence). The CDR3 is 14 residues long. CDR3 sequence reads: CSASDRDAQETQYF. As DNA, the CDR3 is TGCAGTGCCTCAGACAGGGATGCCCAAGAGACCCAGTACTTC.

This clonotype came up a few times. This chain joins TRBV19 and TRBJ1-6; 7 nucleotides agree with TRBD1. CDR1 and CDR2 from the germline V gene are LNHDA and SQIVND (reference sequence). V lost 1 base and J lost 10; bases outside the gene matches: 10. This CDR3 region has 16 residues. The CDR3, as DNA: TGTGCCAGTAGTATAGTCGGGACAGCGCATCGCTCACCCCTCCACTTT. This translates into CASSIVGTAHRSPLHF.

This clonotype was detected only a few times. The V call is TRBV7-9, the J call TRBJ1-1; TRBD1 agrees at 7 bases. Trimming cost V 5 bases and J 11 bases; bases outside gene matches: 14. The CDR3 extends over 14 amino acids. Germline V gene lookup returns CDR1 SEHNR and CDR2 FQNEAQ (reference sequence). CDR3 region: CASSATGQVREAFF. Written as DNA, the CDR3 is TGTGCCAGCAGCGCTACCGGACAGGTCCGGGAGGCTTTCTTT.

The chain couples TRBV14 to TRBJ2-1; 10 nucleotides line up with TRBD1. The J call may be faulty, since TRBJ2-7 better matches the DNA end. The germline V gene has CDR1 SGHDN and CDR2 FVKESK. The length of the CDR3 is 15 residues. DNA of the CDR3: TGTGCCAGCAGCCTACTTGGGACAGGGGACAATGAGCAGTACTTC. Its protein is CASSLLGTGDNEQYF.

The rearrangement links TRBV20-1 to TRBJ1-5; 10 nucleotides agree with TRBD1. CDR1 is DFQATT, CDR2 SNEGSKA, per germline (reference sequence). The length of the CDR3 is 16 residues. V dropped 2 bases and J dropped 2; count of bases not matched to a gene: 6. The CDR3 protein is CSARSRGTGGNQPQHF. CDR3 nucleotide sequence: TGCAGTGCTAGATCGAGGGGGACAGGGGGCAATCAGCCCCAGCATTTT.

This clonotype was found many times. The chain carries TRBV7-9 and TRBJ2-3; a weak D match, TRBD2 (5 bases). Looked up from germline, CDR1 is SEHNR and CDR2 is FQNEAQ (reference sequence). This CDR3 region has 15 residues. V lost 2 bases, J lost 4 bases, and 13 bases lay in between. CDR3 nucleotides: TGTGCCAGCAGCTTATCGGCAAGCGGTGCAGATACGCAGTATTTT. Its protein is CASSLSASGADTQYF.

The DNA of the CDR3 is TGTGCCAGCAGCTCGATGACTAGCGGGGGGGCCCGGGCCGGGGAGCTGTTTTTT. This encodes CASSSMTSGGARAGELFF. This rearrangement joins TRBV7-6 to TRBJ2-2, with 14 bases lining up with TRBD2. Germline CDR1 reads SGHVS; CDR2 reads FNYEAQ. V lost 4 bases, J lost 6 bases, and 10 bases stayed unmatched. The CDR3 sequence is 18 residues long.

As for this clonotype: Possible read error: a much larger clone is one base away. J is TRBJ1-2 and V is TRBV15; 7 bases agree with TRBD1. In germline, CDR1 is LNHNV, CDR2 YYDKDF (reference sequence). V was pared by 3 bases and J by 5 bases, with 9 bases of the junction left unmatched. The length of the CDR3 is 15 residues. CDR3 residues: CATSSNRTGGYGYTF. The CDR3 DNA is TGTGCCACCAGCAGTAACCGGACAGGTGGATATGGCTACACCTTC.

This clonotype occurred many times. CDR3 in amino acids: CASSDGWPPGRDTQYF. The CDR3 DNA is TGTGCCAGCAGTGATGGTTGGCCGCCTGGACGGGATACGCAGTATTTT. This chain joins TRBV6-4 and TRBJ2-3; D is unclear. The CDR3 has 16 amino acids. Germline CDR1 is MRHNA and CDR2 is SNTAGT. V was trimmed by 3 bases and J by 6 bases, leaving 19 bases between them.